This T cell receptor (beta chain) stems from a study of T-cell memory formation after mild COVID-19 (dated by TCRdb to about 2021). Study-wide context: Most TCR sequence clusters were specific to one of the two donors. The cohort comprised two young, previously healthy adult volunteers, one female and one male. In a couple of donors, T-cell clones that expanded and contracted after mild COVID-19 were followed by sequencing TCRalpha and TCRbeta repertoires longitudinally. The study at large found these results: Clones contracting from day 15 to 85 had balanced CD4/CD8 phenotypes, while a second wave expanding from day 15 to 37 was biased towards CD4+. Whether the second-wave clones peaking on day 37 were SARS-CoV-2 specific was not confirmed. The study included only a couple of mild cases, and larger cohorts that include severe cases with pre-infection samples were judged to be necessary. The detection of some responding clones in pre-infection memory suggests that pre-existing cross-reactive memory T cells joined the SARS-CoV-2 response. Contracting CD4+ clones turned up mainly in the CM and EM memory subsets, whereas EMRA was where CD8+ clones were enriched.

The sample was run on an Illumina NovaSeq 6000. Using 5'RACE with constant-segment primers, TCRalpha and TCRbeta cDNA libraries were constructed, with sample barcodes and unique molecular identifiers added in the process. RNA was extracted from every sample with Trizol reagent. Library amplification was performed in two PCR steps, and a second sample barcode and Illumina TruSeq adapters were introduced in the second step. Sequencing of libraries was performed on an Illumina NovaSeq with 2 x 150 bp paired-end reads. In the paper's pipeline: The reads were demultiplexed and collapsed into UMI-guided consensus sequences using migec v1.2.7. Using mixcr v2.1.11, UMI consensuses were aligned to TRA and TRB V and J templates and then assembled into clonotypes. Clonotypes were classified as expanded or contracted when called significant by both edgeR and NoisET, with noise models trained on biological replicates. For edgeR calls, the cutoffs were a false discovery rate-adjusted p below 0.01 and a log2 fold-change threshold of 1. As an exploratory analysis of dynamics, max-normalized trajectories of the 1000 most abundant clonotypes were examined with PCA combined with hierarchical clustering. Each responding clone was given a CD4 or CD8 phenotype based on the CD4+ and CD8+ repertoires, which had been sequenced separately. TCRdb reprocessing: public reads trimmed at Q25 with fastp, clones called with MiXCR, in-frame beta chains kept. Here each entry gathers all rows of one CDR3 protein and keeps the most common genes and DNA. The V and J calls shown here were made by TCRdb, not taken from the authors' results. The sample table shows roughly 200,000 distinct CDR3 sequences, and about a fifth are seen once. Roughly 23% of the sample goes to the ten largest clones.

Concerning this clonotype itself: The antigen this receptor binds is unknown. Per-nucleotide qualities are absent, and no much larger clonotype sits a single base away.

Ficoll-Paque density gradient centrifugation was used to isolate PBMCs. The sample consisted of PBMCs or a T cell subset sorted from them (not recorded which). This TCR was recovered from an adult woman who had mild COVID-19 (a few samples of this study predate the infection). The sample titles of this study are shuffled in the database, so cell type and time point are left out; the donor was told from shared clones.

The CDR3 in this case is CASSHATSGGTGELFF. The DNA sequence is TGTGCCAGCAGCCATGCAACTAGCGGCGGCACCGGGGAGCTGTTTTTT. This receptor chain uses TRBV3-1 and TRBJ2-2; 8 junctional bases match TRBD2. The CDR3 numbers 16 residues from cysteine through phenylalanine. Only the CDR3 region is kept as DNA, spanning 48 bases read in frame from base 1. The V end gives up 3 bases and the J end 4 bases, leaving 7 bases in the junction not matched to a gene. In the germline V gene (reference sequence), CDR1 corresponds to LGHDT and CDR2 to YNNKEL.